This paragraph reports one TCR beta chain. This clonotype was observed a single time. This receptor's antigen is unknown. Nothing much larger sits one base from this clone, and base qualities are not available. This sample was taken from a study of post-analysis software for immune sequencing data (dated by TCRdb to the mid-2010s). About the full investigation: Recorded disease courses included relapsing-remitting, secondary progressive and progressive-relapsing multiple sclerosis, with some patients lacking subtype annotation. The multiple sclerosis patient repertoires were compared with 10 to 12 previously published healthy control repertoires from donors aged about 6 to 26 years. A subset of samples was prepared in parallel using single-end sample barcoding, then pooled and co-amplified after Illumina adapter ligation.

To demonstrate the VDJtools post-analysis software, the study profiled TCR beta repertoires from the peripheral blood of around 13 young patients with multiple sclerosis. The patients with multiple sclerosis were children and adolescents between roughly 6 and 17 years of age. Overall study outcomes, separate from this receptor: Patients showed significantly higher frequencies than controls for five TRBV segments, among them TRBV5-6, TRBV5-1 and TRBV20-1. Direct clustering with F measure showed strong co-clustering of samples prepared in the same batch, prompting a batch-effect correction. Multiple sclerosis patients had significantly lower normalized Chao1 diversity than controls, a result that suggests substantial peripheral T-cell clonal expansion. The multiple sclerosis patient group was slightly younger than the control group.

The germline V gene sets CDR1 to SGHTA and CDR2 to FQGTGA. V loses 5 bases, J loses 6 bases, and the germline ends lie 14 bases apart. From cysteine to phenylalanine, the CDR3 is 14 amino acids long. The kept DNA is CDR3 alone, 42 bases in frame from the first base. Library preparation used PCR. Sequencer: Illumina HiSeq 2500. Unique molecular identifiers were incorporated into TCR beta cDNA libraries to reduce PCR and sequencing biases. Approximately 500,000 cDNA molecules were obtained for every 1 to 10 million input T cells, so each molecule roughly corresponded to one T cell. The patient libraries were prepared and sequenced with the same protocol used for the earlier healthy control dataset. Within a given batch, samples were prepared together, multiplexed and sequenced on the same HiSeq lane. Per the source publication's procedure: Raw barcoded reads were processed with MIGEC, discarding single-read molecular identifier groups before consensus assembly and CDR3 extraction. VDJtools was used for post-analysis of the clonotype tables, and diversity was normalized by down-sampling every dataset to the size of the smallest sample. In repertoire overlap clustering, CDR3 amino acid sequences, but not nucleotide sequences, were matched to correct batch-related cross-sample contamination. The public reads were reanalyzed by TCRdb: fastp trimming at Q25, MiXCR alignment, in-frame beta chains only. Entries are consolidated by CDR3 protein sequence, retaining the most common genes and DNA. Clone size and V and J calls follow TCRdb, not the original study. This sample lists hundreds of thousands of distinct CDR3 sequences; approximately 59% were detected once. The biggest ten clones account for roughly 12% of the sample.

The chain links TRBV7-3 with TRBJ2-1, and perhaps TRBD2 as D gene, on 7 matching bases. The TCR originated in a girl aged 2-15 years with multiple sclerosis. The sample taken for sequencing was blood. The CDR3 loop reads CASSRWGGPNEQFF. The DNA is TGTGCCAGCAGCCGATGGGGGGGCCCCAATGAGCAGTTCTTC.